The 30 T cell receptor beta chains presented below share a single source sample, sequenced in a study of naive and memory T cell subsets. An equimolar mix of two oligonucleotides served as the beta constant-region primer for TRBC1 and TRBC2. Ligated cDNA was amplified by four rounds of PCR with nested alpha and beta constant-region primers and SP2. In TCRdb, the UMI-ligation and nested PCR reads were re-called with MiXCR into one record per CDR3 protein. The data contain tens of thousands of distinct CDR3 sequences, roughly 9.6% of them seen just once; the ten biggest clones take up 20% to 25%. The specimen was central memory CD8+ T cells from blood. The receptors stem from a human donor in good health.

This clonotype is labeled as medium-sized. J is TRBJ2-1 and V is TRBV19; D unclear. Germline CDR1 LNHDA, CDR2 SQIVND (reference sequence). The CDR3 loop spans 12 amino acids. With 3 bases removed from V and 8 bases from J, the gap between germline ends came to 8 bases. The CDR3 loop is CASSIFGYEQFF. CDR3 in DNA: TGTGCCAGTAGTATCTTCGGGTATGAGCAGTTCTTC. Combining the CDR3 with reference TRBV19 and TRBJ2-1 gives the whole variable domain DGGITQSPKYLFRKEGQNVTLSCEQNLNHDAMYWYRQDPGQGLRLIYYSQIVNDFQKGDIAEGYSVSREKKESFPLTVTSAQKNPTAFYLCASSIFGYEQFFGPGTRLTVL.

The V and J genes are TRBV21-1 and TRBJ2-5; TRBD2 is taken as the D call from the table, unchecked against the DNA. TRBV21-1 is recorded as a pseudogene. The CDR3 consists of 14 residues. The CDR3 reads CASKKMTSRETQYF. Written as DNA, the CDR3 is TGTGCCAGCAAAAAAATGACTAGCCGAGAGACCCAGTACTTC.

Only a few counts were recorded for this clonotype. The gene calls are TRBV29-1 and TRBJ1-3, with 9 bases matching TRBD1. The V gene's germline CDR1 is SQVTM and CDR2 ANQGSEA. V lost 7 bases and J lost 1; bases outside the gene matches: 8. CDR3 size: 15 residues. The CDR3 loop reads CSAEGQGQSGNTIYF. The CDR3 bases are TGCAGCGCCGAAGGACAGGGGCAATCTGGAAACACCATATATTTT. Full variable domain (rest looked up from reference TRBV29-1 and TRBJ1-3): SAVISQKPSRDICQRGTSLTIQCQVDSQVTMMFWYRQQPGQSLTLIATANQGSEATYESGFVIDKFPISRPNLTFSTLTVSNMSPEDSSIYLCSAEGQGQSGNTIYFGEGSWLTVV.

This clonotype was detected only once. The chain is built from TRBV18 and TRBJ1-4, with D uncertain. V lost 2 bases to trimming and J lost 3 bases, with 16 bases between them. CDR3 size: 17 residues. Germline loops: CDR1 KGHSH, CDR2 LQKENI. CDR3 nucleotides: TGTGCCAGCTCACCATTGGGAGGTTTCCACCCTAATGAAAAACTGTTTTTT. Protein product: CASSPLGGFHPNEKLFF.

Many counts were recorded for this clonotype. The CDR3 region is CASSLIRSDTQYF. The CDR3 bases are TGTGCCAGCAGTTTAATCAGGTCAGATACGCAGTATTTT. The chain carries TRBV27 and TRBJ2-3; unclear D gene. CDR1 and CDR2 from the germline V gene are MNHEY and SMNVEV (reference sequence). V lost 2 bases and J 4 bases, leaving 7 bases between the germline ends. This CDR3 has 13 residues.

The V call is TRBV20-1, the J call TRBJ1-6, with TRBD1 identical over 7 bases. CDR3 length equals 15 residues. Germline V lookup: CDR1 DFQATT, CDR2 SNEGSKA (reference sequence). With V trimmed by 0 bases and J by 5 bases, 4 bases remained unmatched. CDR3 sequence reads: CSAREPQGDNSPLHF. CDR3 nucleotide sequence: TGCAGTGCTAGAGAACCCCAGGGGGATAATTCACCCCTCCACTTT.

This clonotype occurred many times. For the CDR3, the DNA is TGCAGTGCTAGGGACAATGACAGGGGCAATCAGCCCCAGCATTTT. Its translation is CSARDNDRGNQPQHF. The chain employs TRBV20-1 and TRBJ1-5, with 7 bases that match TRBD1. The CDR3 is made up of 15 amino acids. Germline V CDR1 and CDR2: DFQATT, SNEGSKA (reference sequence). V was pared by 3 bases and J by 2 bases, with 7 bases of the junction left unmatched.

This clonotype has a count of ten or more. The chain recombines TRBV29-1 with TRBJ2-2; TRBD1 or TRBD2 may be the D gene (5 bases each). From germline, CDR1 is SQVTM and CDR2 ANQGSEA. Between the trimmed V and J ends, which lost 1 base and 2 bases, there was a span of 5 bases. The CDR3 loop spans 13 amino acids. Here the CDR3 DNA reads TGCAGCGTTGAAGGGGACAACACCGGGGAGCTGTTTTTT. Protein product: CSVEGDNTGELFF.

The chain is built from TRBV6-2 or TRBV6-3 and TRBJ2-6; 7 bases line up with TRBD1. With 5 bases clipped from V and 0 bases from J, the junction kept 1 base outside the gene matches. Germline CDR1 is MNHEY and CDR2 is SVGEGT. The CDR3 contains 15 residues. The CDR3 DNA reads as TGTGCCAGCAGTGACAGGGACTCTGGGGCCAACGTCCTGACTTTC. Its protein product is CASSDRDSGANVLTF.

The chain joins TRBV28 to TRBJ2-1; 12 nucleotides agree with TRBD2. The CDR3 is 15 amino acids. J was trimmed by 4 bases and V by 7 bases; bases with no gene match: 5. Germline V lookup: CDR1 MDHEN, CDR2 SYDVKM. In nucleotides, the CDR3 is TGTGCCAGCAACAAAGGGACTAGCGGGTACAATGAGCAGTTCTTC. It encodes CASNKGTSGYNEQFF.

This clonotype was seen many times. The chain recombines TRBV6-2 or TRBV6-3 with TRBJ2-7; no clear D gene. The CDR3 covers 13 residues. Between the trimmed V and J ends, which lost 0 bases and 1 base, there was a span of 4 bases. Germline-derived CDR1 and CDR2 are MNHEY and SVGEGT. CDR3 coding DNA: TGTGCCAGCAGTTACTCGAGATCCTACGAGCAGTACTTC. Translating gives CASSYSRSYEQYF.

In this sample, this clonotype turned up a few times. This chain links TRBV7-9 with TRBJ2-7; D unclear. The germline V gene encodes CDR1 SEHNR and CDR2 FQNEAQ (reference sequence). The V gene lost 1 base and the J gene lost 3 bases, with 4 bases spanning the gap. The CDR3 spans 12 residues. The CDR3 protein is CASSLGYYEQYF. The CDR3 DNA reads as TGTGCCAGCAGCTTAGGTTACTACGAGCAGTACTTC. Looking up the rest from reference TRBV7-9 and TRBJ2-7 gives the full variable domain: DTGVSQNPRHKITKRGQNVTFRCDPISEHNRLYWYRQTLGQGPEFLTYFQNEAQLEKSRLLSDRFSAERPKGSFSTLEIQRTEQGDSAMYLCASSLGYYEQYFGPGTRLTVT.

The V and J genes are TRBV6-2 or TRBV6-3 and TRBJ2-7, with TRBD2 identical over 12 bases. With V trimmed by 2 bases and J by 4 bases, 6 bases remained unmatched. Per the germline V gene, CDR1 is MNHEY and CDR2 is SVGEGT. This CDR3 contains 16 residues. The CDR3 loop is CASSYPRTSGIYEQYF. CDR3 nucleotides: TGTGCCAGCAGTTACCCTAGGACTAGCGGGATTTACGAGCAGTACTTC.

This clonotype was seen many times. This chain connects TRBV6-8 to TRBJ1-1; D uncertain. Trimming left V 2 bases short and J 1 base short, with 11 bases between. Germline lookup yields CDR1 MNHGY and CDR2 SAAAGT. The CDR3 spans 15 residues. The chain's CDR3 is CASSYEGSANTEAFF. As DNA, the CDR3 is TGTGCCAGCAGTTACGAGGGTTCGGCGAACACTGAAGCTTTCTTT.

This clonotype was seen more than once but under ten times. The CDR3 nucleotides read TGCAGCGTTGATTTGGGTGGGCGCAATGAGCAGTTCTTC. Its translation: CSVDLGGRNEQFF. The chain joins TRBV29-1 to TRBJ2-1; no clear D gene. CDR3 length: 13 residues. The germline CDR1 and CDR2 sequences are SQVTM and ANQGSEA. The V and J ends lost 3 bases and 6 bases respectively, with 12 bases between them.

This clonotype was counted at least ten times. This rearrangement joins TRBV20-1 to TRBJ2-5, with D uncertain. The V gene's germline CDR1 is DFQATT and CDR2 SNEGSKA (reference sequence). The V and J ends lost 1 base and 3 bases respectively, with 12 bases between them. The CDR3 runs to 14 residues. This CDR3 is CSARVGSDEETQYF. The DNA of the CDR3 is TGCAGTGCTAGAGTAGGCTCGGACGAAGAGACCCAGTACTTC.

This clonotype was detected a few times. V gene TRBV14 combines with J gene TRBJ2-3; D possibly corresponds to TRBD1 (6 bases). Germline CDR1 and CDR2: SGHDN and FVKESK. With 3 bases removed from V and 5 bases from J, the gap between germline ends came to 18 bases. The CDR3 is 16 residues long. The CDR3 DNA sequence: TGTGCCAGCAGCCACCGGCCCTGGGGGCGTGAAGATACGCAGTATTTT. It yields the protein CASSHRPWGREDTQYF.

This clonotype was picked up many times. This chain connects TRBV18 to TRBJ2-5, with 8 positions matching TRBD1. CDR3 size: 13 residues. The J segment lost 6 bases and the V segment lost 6 bases, leaving 6 bases of the junction unmatched. The germline V gene has CDR1 KGHSH and CDR2 LQKENI. In nucleotides, the CDR3 is TGTGCCAGCTCCCTCGACAGGGGACAGACCCAGTACTTC. Its protein product is CASSLDRGQTQYF.

The sample holds a few counts of this clonotype. The chain joins TRBV6-6 to TRBJ1-1, with a tentative D call TRBD1 (5 bases). CDR1 and CDR2 (germline): MNHNY, SVGAGI (reference sequence). This CDR3 comprises 11 residues. V dropped 8 bases and J dropped 7 bases, with 11 bases sitting between them. This CDR3 reads CASHETDEAFF. In DNA, the CDR3 is TGTGCCAGCCACGAGACAGATGAAGCTTTCTTT.

This clonotype was detected only a few times. V usage is TRBV6-6 and J usage is TRBJ2-7; D is ambiguous. Between the trimmed V and J ends, which lost 0 bases and 6 bases, there was a span of 3 bases. This CDR3 has 11 residues. Germline CDR1 is MNHNY and CDR2 is SVGAGI (reference sequence). Here the CDR3 reads CASSYSTEQYF. The CDR3 nucleotides read TGTGCCAGCAGTTACTCGACCGAGCAGTACTTC.

In its sample, this clonotype was seen a few times. The chain couples TRBV20-1 to TRBJ2-1; 7 bases agree with TRBD2. The germline V gene encodes CDR1 DFQATT and CDR2 SNEGSKA (reference sequence). V shed 5 bases and J 4 bases; nucleotides not matched to a gene: 11. The CDR3 is 15 residues long. CDR3 protein: CSAPGRASGYNEQFF. The CDR3 bases are TGCAGTGCTCCTGGGAGGGCTAGCGGTTACAATGAGCAGTTCTTC.

This clonotype showed up many times. The chain carries TRBV6-2 or TRBV6-3 and TRBJ2-1, with 7 nucleotides matching TRBD1. The CDR3 is 14 amino acids. CDR1 MNHEY and CDR2 SVGEGT come from the germline V gene. Unmatched junction bases numbered 14, after V lost 6 bases and J lost 12 bases. The CDR3 region is CASSWDSTSDGQFF. The CDR3 DNA sequence: TGTGCCAGCAGCTGGGACAGTACCTCTGACGGGCAGTTCTTC.

Only a few counts were recorded for this clonotype. This chain joins TRBV28 and TRBJ1-1; unclear D gene. Trimming took 6 bases from V and 5 from J, leaving 13 bases between them. The CDR3 length is 13 residues. Germline V gene data show CDR1 as MDHEN and CDR2 as SYDVKM. Written as DNA, the CDR3 is TGTGCCAGCAGCCTGGCATCGGCGACTGAAGCTTTCTTT. Its translation is CASSLASATEAFF.

This clonotype is judged medium-sized. J is TRBJ2-7 and V is TRBV7-2, with D perhaps matching TRBD1 or TRBD2 (5 bases each). Trimming pared 5 bases from V and 0 bases from J, leaving 11 bases between. Germline values: CDR1 SGHTA, CDR2 FQGNSA. The CDR3 has 14 amino acids. In DNA, the CDR3 is TGTGCCAGCAGCCCGGAGGACACCTCCTACGAGCAGTACTTC. It yields the protein CASSPEDTSYEQYF.

The genes are TRBV7-9 and TRBJ2-5, with D possibly TRBD2 on 6 matching bases. The CDR3 is 14 residues long. Trimming shortened V by 7 bases and J by 2 bases, and 14 bases separated the two germline ends. Germline loops: CDR1 SEHNR, CDR2 FQNEAQ (reference sequence). Here the CDR3 DNA reads TGTGCCAGCACTGGCGGGGATCAACAAGAGACCCAGTACTTC. Translating gives CASTGGDQQETQYF.

This clonotype has at least ten counts. The chain is built from TRBV6-2 or TRBV6-3 and TRBJ1-5; 7 positions agree with TRBD1. The germline gives CDR1 MNHEY, CDR2 SVGEGT. Unmatched junction bases numbered 5, after V lost 5 bases and J lost 4 bases. The CDR3 is 14 residues long. In nucleotides, the CDR3 is TGTGCCAGCAGTCAAGGGACAGAGAATCAGCCCCAGCATTTT. Its translation is CASSQGTENQPQHF.

V and J are TRBV18 and TRBJ1-3, with no clear D. The germline CDR1 and CDR2 sequences are KGHSH and LQKENI. This CDR3 region has 14 residues. The V and J ends lost 2 bases and 4 bases respectively, with 9 bases between them. The CDR3 DNA follows: TGTGCCAGCTCACCAGGAACACGGGGAAACACCATATATTTT. Its protein product is CASSPGTRGNTIYF.

In its sample, this clonotype was seen a few times. The V call is TRBV6-1, the J call TRBJ2-2; the D call may be TRBD1 or TRBD2 (5 bases each). The CDR3 consists of 15 residues. From germline, CDR1 is MNHNS and CDR2 SASEGT. V was trimmed by 7 bases and J by 0 bases, leaving 12 bases between them. The CDR3 bases are TGTGCCAGCATCCGGGACCCAGCGAACACCGGGGAGCTGTTTTTT. Its translation: CASIRDPANTGELFF.

The V and J genes are TRBV24-1 and TRBJ2-5; the D gene is possibly TRBD1 (6 bases). Germline CDR1 is KGHDR and CDR2 is SFDVKD. The CDR3 sequence is 14 residues long. V lost 3 bases and J lost 4, with 11 bases in between. CDR3 sequence (DNA): TGTGCCACCAGTGATCCAGGGGTTTCAGAGACCCAGTACTTC. Translating gives CATSDPGVSETQYF.

This clonotype has only a few counts. The chain recombines TRBV9 with TRBJ2-3; 8 nucleotides align to TRBD2. In germline, CDR1 is SGDLS, CDR2 YYNGEE. J gave up 4 bases and V 3 bases, and 4 bases lay outside the gene matches. This CDR3 spans 14 amino acids. CDR3 DNA sequence: TGTGCCAGCAGCGCCGGCGGGGGGCCAGATACGCAGTATTTT. Encoded protein: CASSAGGGPDTQYF.